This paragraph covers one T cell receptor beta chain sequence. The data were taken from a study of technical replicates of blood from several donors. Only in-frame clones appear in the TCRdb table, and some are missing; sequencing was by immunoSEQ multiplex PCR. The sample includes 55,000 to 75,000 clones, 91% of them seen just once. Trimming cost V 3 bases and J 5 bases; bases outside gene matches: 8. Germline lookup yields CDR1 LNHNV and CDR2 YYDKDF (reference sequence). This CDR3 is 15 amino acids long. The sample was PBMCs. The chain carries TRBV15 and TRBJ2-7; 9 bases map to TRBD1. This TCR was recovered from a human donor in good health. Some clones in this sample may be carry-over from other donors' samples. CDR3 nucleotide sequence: TGTGCCACCAGCAGGGCTCGGACAGGGGTCCACGAGCAGTACTTC. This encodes CATSRARTGVHEQYF.